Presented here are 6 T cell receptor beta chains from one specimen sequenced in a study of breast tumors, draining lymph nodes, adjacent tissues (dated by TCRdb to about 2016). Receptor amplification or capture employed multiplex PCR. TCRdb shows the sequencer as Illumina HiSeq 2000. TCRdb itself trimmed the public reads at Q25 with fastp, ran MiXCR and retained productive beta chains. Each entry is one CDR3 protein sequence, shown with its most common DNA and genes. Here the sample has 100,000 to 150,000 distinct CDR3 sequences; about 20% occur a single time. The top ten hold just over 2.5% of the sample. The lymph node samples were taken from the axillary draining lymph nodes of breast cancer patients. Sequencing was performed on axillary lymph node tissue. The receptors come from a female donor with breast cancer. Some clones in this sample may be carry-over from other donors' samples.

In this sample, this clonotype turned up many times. The CDR3 loop reads CASSLAAERQYF. CDR3 in DNA: TGTGCCAGCAGCTTAGCGGCAGAAAGGCAGTATTTT. This rearrangement joins TRBV7-2 to TRBJ2-3; D call uncertain. The CDR3 covers 12 residues. Germline V gene sequence: CDR1 SGHTA, CDR2 FQGNSA. Trimming removed 0 bases from V and 11 bases from J, with 9 bases in between.

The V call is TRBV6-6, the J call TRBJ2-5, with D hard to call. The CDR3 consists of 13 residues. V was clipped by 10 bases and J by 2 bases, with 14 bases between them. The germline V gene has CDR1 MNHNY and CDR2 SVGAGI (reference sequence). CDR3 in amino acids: CATSLQSQETQYF. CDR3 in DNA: TGTGCCACTTCACTGCAGAGTCAAGAGACCCAGTACTTC.

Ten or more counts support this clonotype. CDR3 amino acids: CATSRDRLDGYGYTF. For the CDR3, the DNA is TGTGCCACCAGCAGAGATAGGTTGGACGGGTATGGCTACACCTTC. The chain combines TRBV15 with TRBJ1-2, with no clear D. The length of the CDR3 is 15 residues. Germline values: CDR1 LNHNV, CDR2 YYDKDF (reference sequence). V dropped 0 bases and J dropped 5 bases, with 13 bases sitting between them. Drawing the rest from reference TRBV15 and TRBJ1-2, the complete variable domain is DAMVIQNPRYQVTQFGKPVTLSCSQTLNHNVMYWYQQKSSQAPKLLFHYYDKDFNNEADTPDNFQSRRPNTSFCFLDIRSPGLGDTAMYLCATSRDRLDGYGYTFGSGTRLTVV.

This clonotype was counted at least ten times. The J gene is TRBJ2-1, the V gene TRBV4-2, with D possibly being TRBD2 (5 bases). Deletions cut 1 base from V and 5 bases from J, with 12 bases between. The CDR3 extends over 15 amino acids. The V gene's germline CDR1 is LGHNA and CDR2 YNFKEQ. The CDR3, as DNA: TGTGCCAGCAGCCAAGGGACTTCTGAAAACAATGAGCAGTTCTTC. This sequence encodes CASSQGTSENNEQFF.

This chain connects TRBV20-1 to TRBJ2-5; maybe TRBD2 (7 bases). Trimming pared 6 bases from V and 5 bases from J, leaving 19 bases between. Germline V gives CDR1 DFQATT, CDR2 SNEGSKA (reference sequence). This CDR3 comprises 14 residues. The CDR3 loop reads CSAPVGGPGETQYF. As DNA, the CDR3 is TGCAGTGCCCCAGTCGGGGGGCCAGGGGAGACCCAGTACTTC.

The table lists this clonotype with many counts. The CDR3 DNA is TGTGCCAGTAGTTTTCGCCTAGCGGGAGGCGGTGAGCAGTTCTTC. Protein: CASSFRLAGGGEQFF. The chain recombines TRBV19 with TRBJ2-1; TRBD2 matches 11 bases. The CDR3 extends over 15 amino acids. V shed 5 bases, J shed 9 bases, and the junction held 9 bases outside the gene matches. In germline, CDR1 is LNHDA, CDR2 SQIVND (reference sequence).